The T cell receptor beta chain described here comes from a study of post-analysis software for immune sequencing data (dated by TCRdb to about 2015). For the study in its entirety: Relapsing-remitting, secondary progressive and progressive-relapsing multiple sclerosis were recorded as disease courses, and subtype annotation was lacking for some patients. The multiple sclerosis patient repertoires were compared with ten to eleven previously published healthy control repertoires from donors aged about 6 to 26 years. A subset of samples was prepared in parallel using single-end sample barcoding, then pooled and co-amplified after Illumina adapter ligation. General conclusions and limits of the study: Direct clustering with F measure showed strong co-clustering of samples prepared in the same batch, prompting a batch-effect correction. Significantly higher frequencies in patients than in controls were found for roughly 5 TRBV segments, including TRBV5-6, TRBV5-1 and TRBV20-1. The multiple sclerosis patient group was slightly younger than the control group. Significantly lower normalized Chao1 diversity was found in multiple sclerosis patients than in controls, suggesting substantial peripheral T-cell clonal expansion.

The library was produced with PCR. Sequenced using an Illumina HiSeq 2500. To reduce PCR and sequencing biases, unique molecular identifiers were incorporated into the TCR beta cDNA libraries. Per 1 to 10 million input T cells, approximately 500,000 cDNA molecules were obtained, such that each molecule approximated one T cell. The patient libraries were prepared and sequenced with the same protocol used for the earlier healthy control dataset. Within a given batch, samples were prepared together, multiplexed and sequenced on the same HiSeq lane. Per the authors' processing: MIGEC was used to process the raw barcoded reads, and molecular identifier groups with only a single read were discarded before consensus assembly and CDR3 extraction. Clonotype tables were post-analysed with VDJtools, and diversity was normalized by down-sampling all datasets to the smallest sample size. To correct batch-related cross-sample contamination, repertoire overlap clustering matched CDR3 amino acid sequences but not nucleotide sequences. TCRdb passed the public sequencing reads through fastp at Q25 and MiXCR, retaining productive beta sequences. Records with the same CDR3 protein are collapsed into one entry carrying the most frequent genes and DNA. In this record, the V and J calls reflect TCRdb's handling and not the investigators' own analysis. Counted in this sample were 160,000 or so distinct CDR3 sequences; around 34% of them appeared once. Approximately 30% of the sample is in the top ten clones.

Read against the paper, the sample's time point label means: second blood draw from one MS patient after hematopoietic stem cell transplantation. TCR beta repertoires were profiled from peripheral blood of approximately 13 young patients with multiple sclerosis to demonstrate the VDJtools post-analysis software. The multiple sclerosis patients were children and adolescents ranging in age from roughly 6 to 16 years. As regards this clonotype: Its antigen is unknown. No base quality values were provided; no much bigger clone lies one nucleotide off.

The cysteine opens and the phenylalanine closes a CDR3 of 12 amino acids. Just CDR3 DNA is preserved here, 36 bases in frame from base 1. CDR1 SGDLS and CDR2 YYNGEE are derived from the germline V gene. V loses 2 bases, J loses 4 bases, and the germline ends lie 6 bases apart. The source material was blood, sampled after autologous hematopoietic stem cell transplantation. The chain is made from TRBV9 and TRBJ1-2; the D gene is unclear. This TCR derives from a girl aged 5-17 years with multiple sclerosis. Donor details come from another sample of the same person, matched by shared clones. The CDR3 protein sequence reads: CASSVGGYGYTF. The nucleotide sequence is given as TGTGCCAGCAGCGTTGGTGGCTATGGCTACACCTTC.